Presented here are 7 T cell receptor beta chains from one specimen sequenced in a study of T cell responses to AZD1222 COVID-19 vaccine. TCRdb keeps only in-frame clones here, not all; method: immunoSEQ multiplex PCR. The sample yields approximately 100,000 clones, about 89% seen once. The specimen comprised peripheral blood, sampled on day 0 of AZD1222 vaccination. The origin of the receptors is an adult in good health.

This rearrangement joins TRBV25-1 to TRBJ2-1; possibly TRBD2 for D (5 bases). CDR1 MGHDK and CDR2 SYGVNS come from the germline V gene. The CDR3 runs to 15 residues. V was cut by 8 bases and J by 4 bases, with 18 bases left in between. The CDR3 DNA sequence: TGTGCCAGCCTCCCTACGCTAGCTTTGTACAATGAGCAGTTCTTC. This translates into CASLPTLALYNEQFF.

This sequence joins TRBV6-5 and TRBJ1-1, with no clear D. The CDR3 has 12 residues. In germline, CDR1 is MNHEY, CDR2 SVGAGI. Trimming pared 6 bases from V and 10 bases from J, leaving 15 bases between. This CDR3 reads CASSPAGMGAFF. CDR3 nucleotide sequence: TGTGCCAGCAGCCCCGCGGGAATGGGAGCTTTCTTT.

The CDR3 sequence: CASSPAGYGRRFSTEAFF. The CDR3 region has the DNA TGTGCCAGCAGCCCCGCAGGATACGGACGGAGATTTTCTACTGAAGCTTTCTTT. The rearrangement links TRBV7-9 to TRBJ1-1; no clear D. The CDR3 consists of 18 residues. Trimming pared 5 bases from V and 5 bases from J, leaving 27 bases between. Germline V CDR1 and CDR2: SEHNR, FQNEAQ (reference sequence).

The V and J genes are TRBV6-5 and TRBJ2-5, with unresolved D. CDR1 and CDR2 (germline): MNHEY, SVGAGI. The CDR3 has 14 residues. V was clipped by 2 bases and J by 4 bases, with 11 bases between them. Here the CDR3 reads CASSYSHPRETQYF. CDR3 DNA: TGTGCCAGCAGTTACAGCCACCCAAGAGAGACCCAGTACTTC.

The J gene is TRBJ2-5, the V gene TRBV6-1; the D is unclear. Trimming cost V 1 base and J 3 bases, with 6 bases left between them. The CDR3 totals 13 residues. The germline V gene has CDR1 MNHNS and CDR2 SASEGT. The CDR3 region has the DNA TGTGCCAGCAGTGAAGTCTGGGAAGAGACCCAGTACTTC. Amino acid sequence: CASSEVWEETQYF.

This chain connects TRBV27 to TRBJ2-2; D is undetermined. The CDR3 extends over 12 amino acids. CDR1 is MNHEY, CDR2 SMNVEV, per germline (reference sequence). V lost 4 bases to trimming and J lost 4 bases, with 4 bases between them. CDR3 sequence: CASSSSTGELFF. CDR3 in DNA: TGTGCCAGCAGTTCCTCCACCGGGGAGCTGTTTTTT.

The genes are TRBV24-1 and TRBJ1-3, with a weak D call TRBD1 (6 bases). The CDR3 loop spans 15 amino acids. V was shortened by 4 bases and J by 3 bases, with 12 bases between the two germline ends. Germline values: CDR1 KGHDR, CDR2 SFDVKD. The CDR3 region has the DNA TGTGCCACCAGTGACCCTGGACAGCATGGAAACACCATATATTTT. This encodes CATSDPGQHGNTIYF.